Listed below are T cell receptor beta chains from one sample, sequenced in a study of OX40 agonist ivuxolimab in advanced cancers. Here immunoSEQ multiplex PCR was the method, and the copy in TCRdb shows in-frame clones only, minus some. The sample has around 50,000 clones; 94% are singletons. The sample here was CD4+ or CD8+ T cells sorted from blood, taken in a trial of the OX40 agonist ivuxolimab. Receptors originate from an adult with an advanced solid tumor such as melanoma, head and neck, liver or kidney cancer. Both conserved end residues are part of each CDR3. The D gene is left open where the match is weak. Size tells how often a clone was seen (once, few, many) or the class of an expanded clone, and some rows leave it out.

V gene: TRBV27
J gene: TRBJ1-5
clone size: few
D gene: -
CDR3 protein: CASSFLGQPQHF
CDR3 DNA: TGTGCCAGCAGTTTCCTTGGTCAGCCCCAGCATTTT

V gene: TRBV11-2
J gene: TRBJ2-7
clone size: -
D gene: -
CDR3 protein: CASSSFWAYEQYF
CDR3 DNA: TGTGCCAGCAGCTCTTTTTGGGCCTACGAGCAGTACTTC

V gene: TRBV5-4
J gene: TRBJ2-7
clone size: -
D gene: -
CDR3 protein: CASSLRAAYEQYF
CDR3 DNA: TGTGCCAGCAGCTTGAGGGCAGCCTACGAGCAGTACTTC

V gene: TRBV11-3
J gene: TRBJ1-1
clone size: -
D gene: -
CDR3 protein: CASSPRGAGQNTEAFF
CDR3 DNA: TGTGCCAGCAGCCCCCGAGGGGCAGGACAGAACACTGAAGCTTTCTTT

V gene: TRBV7-9
J gene: TRBJ1-1
clone size: -
D gene: -
CDR3 protein: CAWGLNTEAFF
CDR3 DNA: TGTGCCTGGGGTTTGAACACTGAAGCTTTCTTT

V gene: TRBV4-3
J gene: TRBJ1-5
clone size: -
D gene: -
CDR3 protein: CASSFGRNQPQHF
CDR3 DNA: TGCGCCAGCAGCTTCGGACGCAATCAGCCCCAGCATTTT

V gene: TRBV11-2
J gene: TRBJ2-2
clone size: -
D gene: TRBD1
CDR3 protein: CASSLPSGQVDTGELFF
CDR3 DNA: TGTGCCAGCAGCTTACCCTCGGGACAGGTGGACACCGGGGAGCTGTTTTTT

V gene: TRBV7-9
J gene: TRBJ2-1
clone size: -
D gene: TRBD2
CDR3 protein: CASSPGLAGENEQFF
CDR3 DNA: TGTGCCAGCAGCCCCGGACTAGCGGGAGAGAATGAGCAGTTCTTC

V gene: TRBV4-3
J gene: TRBJ2-3
clone size: -
D gene: -
CDR3 protein: CASSQRVRVLEDTQYF
CDR3 DNA: TGCGCCAGCAGCCAGCGAGTCCGAGTTCTCGAGGATACGCAGTATTTT

V gene: TRBV28
J gene: TRBJ2-5
clone size: -
D gene: -
CDR3 protein: CASSLAGYQETQYF
CDR3 DNA: TGTGCCAGCAGTTTAGCGGGGTACCAAGAGACCCAGTACTTC

V gene: TRBV7-9
J gene: TRBJ2-1
clone size: once
D gene: -
CDR3 protein: CASSPTGGQRNNEQFF
CDR3 DNA: TGTGCCAGCAGCCCCACCGGTGGACAGAGGAACAATGAGCAGTTCTTC

V gene: TRBV4-1
J gene: TRBJ1-2
clone size: -
D gene: TRBD1
CDR3 protein: CASSQAGTDGYTF
CDR3 DNA: TGCGCCAGCAGCCAAGCCGGGACAGATGGCTACACCTTC

V gene: TRBV7-2
J gene: TRBJ2-2
clone size: once
D gene: TRBD2
CDR3 protein: CASKWLAGDTGELFF
CDR3 DNA: TGTGCCAGCAAGTGGCTAGCGGGAGACACCGGGGAGCTGTTTTTT

V gene: TRBV9
J gene: TRBJ2-1
clone size: -
D gene: -
CDR3 protein: CASSVVEYNEQFF
CDR3 DNA: TGTGCCAGCAGCGTAGTCGAGTACAATGAGCAGTTCTTC

V gene: TRBV9
J gene: TRBJ2-5
clone size: -
D gene: -
CDR3 protein: CASSVGEGTQYF
CDR3 DNA: TGTGCCAGCAGCGTAGGAGAGGGGACCCAGTACTTC

V gene: TRBV4-3
J gene: TRBJ2-7
clone size: -
D gene: -
CDR3 protein: CASSQVLTGYEQYF
CDR3 DNA: TGCGCCAGCAGCCAAGTGCTGACCGGCTACGAGCAGTACTTC

V gene: TRBV27
J gene: TRBJ2-7
clone size: -
D gene: TRBD1
CDR3 protein: CASSPRDRSLREQYF
CDR3 DNA: TGTGCCAGCAGTCCAAGGGACAGGTCTTTGAGAGAGCAGTACTTC

V gene: TRBV20-1
J gene: TRBJ2-5
clone size: -
D gene: -
CDR3 protein: CSARGPETQYF
CDR3 DNA: TGCAGTGCTAGAGGGCCGGAGACCCAGTACTTC

V gene: TRBV5-8
J gene: TRBJ2-3
clone size: -
D gene: TRBD1
CDR3 protein: CASSPGQGATDTQYF
CDR3 DNA: TGTGCCAGCAGCCCCGGACAGGGGGCGACAGATACGCAGTATTTT

V gene: TRBV5-6
J gene: TRBJ2-7
clone size: -
D gene: -
CDR3 protein: CASSNHEQYF
CDR3 DNA: TGTGCCAGCAGCAACCACGAGCAGTACTTC

V gene: TRBV6-5
J gene: TRBJ2-1
clone size: -
D gene: -
CDR3 protein: CASSYLAAYNEQFF
CDR3 DNA: TGTGCCAGCAGTTACCTGGCGGCCTACAATGAGCAGTTCTTC

V gene: TRBV25-1
J gene: TRBJ1-1
clone size: -
D gene: -
CDR3 protein: CASQGPNTEAFF
CDR3 DNA: TGTGCCAGCCAGGGGCCTAACACTGAAGCTTTCTTT

V gene: TRBV28
J gene: TRBJ1-2
clone size: -
D gene: -
CDR3 protein: CASSLARGQNYGYTF
CDR3 DNA: TGTGCCAGCAGTTTAGCCAGGGGACAAAATTATGGCTACACCTTC

V gene: TRBV5-1
J gene: TRBJ2-7
clone size: once
D gene: TRBD2
CDR3 protein: CASSLADSSGSTSYEQYF
CDR3 DNA: TGCGCCAGCAGCTTGGCCGATTCAAGCGGGAGTACGTCCTACGAGCAGTACTTC

V gene: TRBV7-2
J gene: TRBJ1-5
clone size: -
D gene: -
CDR3 protein: CASSFMNQPQHF
CDR3 DNA: TGTGCCAGCAGCTTTATGAATCAGCCCCAGCATTTT

V gene: TRBV11-3
J gene: TRBJ2-7
clone size: once
D gene: -
CDR3 protein: CASSLGDNAYEQYF
CDR3 DNA: TGTGCCAGCAGCTTAGGGGACAACGCGTACGAGCAGTACTTC

V gene: TRBV7-8
J gene: TRBJ2-7
clone size: -
D gene: TRBD1
CDR3 protein: CASSPRTGSSYEQYF
CDR3 DNA: TGTGCCAGCAGCCCTCGGACAGGGAGCTCCTACGAGCAGTACTTC

V gene: TRBV14
J gene: TRBJ2-7
clone size: -
D gene: TRBD2
CDR3 protein: CASSQFELAGSYEQYF
CDR3 DNA: TGTGCCAGCAGCCAATTTGAACTAGCGGGATCCTACGAGCAGTACTTC

V gene: TRBV5-1
J gene: TRBJ2-7
clone size: -
D gene: TRBD1
CDR3 protein: CASSSTGSSYEQYF
CDR3 DNA: TGCGCCAGCAGCTCGACAGGGAGCTCCTACGAGCAGTACTTC

V gene: TRBV7-9
J gene: TRBJ2-3
clone size: -
D gene: TRBD2
CDR3 protein: CASSRRLAGGRDRTDTQYF
CDR3 DNA: TGTGCCAGCAGCCGACGACTAGCGGGAGGGAGGGATCGCACAGATACGCAGTATTTT

V gene: TRBV25-1
J gene: TRBJ2-7
clone size: once
D gene: TRBD2
CDR3 protein: CASSDRGGPSYEQYF
CDR3 DNA: TGTGCCAGCAGTGACCGGGGGGGGCCTTCCTACGAGCAGTACTTC

V gene: TRBV5-6
J gene: TRBJ1-2
clone size: -
D gene: -
CDR3 protein: CASSPQGGVAYGYTF
CDR3 DNA: TGTGCCAGCAGCCCCCAGGGAGGGGTGGCCTATGGCTACACCTTC

V gene: TRBV7-8
J gene: TRBJ2-3
clone size: -
D gene: -
CDR3 protein: CASSLGSGGAGATDTQYF
CDR3 DNA: TGTGCCAGCAGCTTAGGCTCCGGAGGGGCTGGGGCCACAGATACGCAGTATTTT

V gene: TRBV28
J gene: TRBJ2-5
clone size: -
D gene: -
CDR3 protein: CASSFLTGRDETQYF
CDR3 DNA: TGTGCCAGCAGTTTCCTGACAGGGAGGGACGAGACCCAGTACTTC

V gene: TRBV29-1
J gene: TRBJ2-5
clone size: -
D gene: -
CDR3 protein: CSVEDLGVAETQYF
CDR3 DNA: TGCAGCGTTGAAGATCTCGGGGTAGCGGAGACCCAGTACTTC

V gene: TRBV30
J gene: TRBJ2-2
clone size: -
D gene: TRBD1
CDR3 protein: CAWGPLTTGSGELFF
CDR3 DNA: TGTGCCTGGGGCCCCCTCACGACAGGGTCCGGGGAGCTGTTTTTT

V gene: TRBV28
J gene: TRBJ2-7
clone size: -
D gene: -
CDR3 protein: CASSFPSGTYEQYF
CDR3 DNA: TGTGCCAGCAGTTTCCCCTCAGGAACCTACGAGCAGTACTTC

V gene: TRBV7-8
J gene: TRBJ1-2
clone size: -
D gene: -
CDR3 protein: CASSLLSGKGYTF
CDR3 DNA: TGTGCCAGCAGCTTACTATCAGGGAAGGGCTACACCTTC

V gene: TRBV29-1
J gene: TRBJ2-1
clone size: -
D gene: -
CDR3 protein: CSVETGREYNEQFF
CDR3 DNA: TGCAGCGTTGAAACAGGGCGGGAATACAATGAGCAGTTCTTC

V gene: TRBV10-2
J gene: TRBJ2-7
clone size: -
D gene: -
CDR3 protein: CASTGGDRASYEQYF
CDR3 DNA: TGCGCCAGCACCGGGGGAGACAGGGCGTCCTACGAGCAGTACTTC

V gene: TRBV6-5
J gene: TRBJ2-1
clone size: -
D gene: -
CDR3 protein: CASSSEVNEQFF
CDR3 DNA: TGTGCCAGCAGCTCTGAGGTTAATGAGCAGTTCTTC

V gene: TRBV7-9
J gene: TRBJ1-1
clone size: -
D gene: -
CDR3 protein: CASSLGTVFYEDTEAFF
CDR3 DNA: TGTGCCAGCAGCTTAGGCACAGTATTTTATGAGGACACTGAAGCTTTCTTT

V gene: TRBV7-9
J gene: TRBJ2-5
clone size: -
D gene: -
CDR3 protein: CASSLEGTGQETQYF
CDR3 DNA: TGTGCCAGCAGCCTGGAGGGGACGGGCCAAGAGACCCAGTACTTC

V gene: TRBV11-3
J gene: TRBJ2-1
clone size: -
D gene: -
CDR3 protein: CASSPREGKDDYEQFF
CDR3 DNA: TGTGCCAGCAGCCCCCGGGAAGGCAAAGATGATTATGAGCAGTTCTTC

V gene: TRBV28
J gene: TRBJ2-2
clone size: -
D gene: TRBD1
CDR3 protein: CASSFFRAGGFANTGELFF
CDR3 DNA: TGTGCCAGCAGTTTTTTCCGGGCAGGGGGCTTCGCGAACACCGGGGAGCTGTTTTTT

V gene: TRBV6-4
J gene: TRBJ2-1
clone size: -
D gene: TRBD2
CDR3 protein: CASSVAGGGPYEQFF
CDR3 DNA: TGTGCCAGCAGTGTAGCCGGGGGAGGGCCGTATGAGCAGTTCTTC

V gene: TRBV5-5
J gene: TRBJ1-1
clone size: -
D gene: -
CDR3 protein: CASSLVWESGAEAFF
CDR3 DNA: TGTGCCAGCAGCTTGGTATGGGAATCGGGAGCTGAAGCTTTCTTT

V gene: TRBV7-9
J gene: TRBJ2-7
clone size: -
D gene: -
CDR3 protein: CASSLVSAYEQYF
CDR3 DNA: TGTGCCAGCAGCTTAGTCAGCGCCTACGAGCAGTACTTC

V gene: TRBV27
J gene: TRBJ2-7
clone size: -
D gene: -
CDR3 protein: CASSLGRVADEQYF
CDR3 DNA: TGTGCCAGCAGTTTGGGCAGGGTCGCGGACGAGCAGTACTTC

V gene: TRBV19
J gene: TRBJ1-1
clone size: -
D gene: TRBD1
CDR3 protein: CASSESGQRNTEAFF
CDR3 DNA: TGTGCCAGTAGTGAATCGGGACAGCGGAACACTGAAGCTTTCTTT

V gene: TRBV10-3
J gene: TRBJ2-7
clone size: -
D gene: -
CDR3 protein: CAISEIGSYEQYF
CDR3 DNA: TGTGCCATCAGTGAGATTGGGTCCTACGAGCAGTACTTC

V gene: TRBV5-6
J gene: TRBJ1-4
clone size: -
D gene: TRBD1
CDR3 protein: CASSPSRDRGLDEKLFF
CDR3 DNA: TGTGCCAGCAGCCCGTCCCGGGACAGGGGGCTGGATGAAAAACTGTTTTTT